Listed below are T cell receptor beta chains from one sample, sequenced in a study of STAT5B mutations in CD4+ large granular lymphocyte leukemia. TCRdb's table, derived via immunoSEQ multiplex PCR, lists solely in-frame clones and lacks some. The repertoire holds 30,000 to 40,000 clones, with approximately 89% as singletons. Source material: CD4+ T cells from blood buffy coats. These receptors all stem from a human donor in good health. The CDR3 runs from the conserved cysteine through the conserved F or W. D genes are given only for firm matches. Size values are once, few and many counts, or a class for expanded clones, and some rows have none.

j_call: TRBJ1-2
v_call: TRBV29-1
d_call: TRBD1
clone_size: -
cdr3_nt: TGCAGCGTTCGGTTCCAGGGACAGTATGGCTACACCTTC
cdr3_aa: CSVRFQGQYGYTF

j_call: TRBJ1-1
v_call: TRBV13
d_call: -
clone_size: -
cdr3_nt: TGTGCCAGCAGCCCCCGGGGGCGGGCTGAACGGGGTGAAGCTTTCTTT
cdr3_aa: CASSPRGRAERGEAFF

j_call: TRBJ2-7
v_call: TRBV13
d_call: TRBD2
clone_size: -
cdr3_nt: TGTGCCAGCAGCTTAGGCCACACGACTAGCGGGGGGAACTACGAGCAGTACTTC
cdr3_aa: CASSLGHTTSGGNYEQYF

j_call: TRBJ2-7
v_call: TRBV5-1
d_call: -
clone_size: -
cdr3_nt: TGCGCCAGCAGCCCCGACGTTAGTGAGCAGTACTTC
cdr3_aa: CASSPDVSEQYF

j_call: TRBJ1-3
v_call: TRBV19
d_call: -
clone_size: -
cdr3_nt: TGTGCCAGTAGGGGAGGGCCTTACACCATATATTTT
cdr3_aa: CASRGGPYTIYF

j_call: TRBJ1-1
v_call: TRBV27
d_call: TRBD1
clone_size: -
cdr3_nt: TGTGCCAGCAGTTCTAGGACAGGGCACACTGAAGCTTTCTTT
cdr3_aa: CASSSRTGHTEAFF

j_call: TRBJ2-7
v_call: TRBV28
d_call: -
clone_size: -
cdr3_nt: TGTGCCAGCAGTTCTAGGGGCCGCGACGAGCAGTACTTC
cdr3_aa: CASSSRGRDEQYF

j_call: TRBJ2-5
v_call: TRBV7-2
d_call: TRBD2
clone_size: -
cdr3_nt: TGTGCCAGCGGACTAGCGGAAACCCAGTACTTC
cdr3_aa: CASGLAETQYF

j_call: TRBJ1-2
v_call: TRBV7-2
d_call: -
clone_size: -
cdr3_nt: TGTGCCAGCAGCTTAGTTGGGGGCTCTAACTATGGCTACACCTTC
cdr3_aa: CASSLVGGSNYGYTF

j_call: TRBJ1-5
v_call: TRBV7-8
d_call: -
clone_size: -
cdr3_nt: TGTGCCAGCAGCTTGACAGACTACAATCAGCCCCAGCATTTT
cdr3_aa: CASSLTDYNQPQHF

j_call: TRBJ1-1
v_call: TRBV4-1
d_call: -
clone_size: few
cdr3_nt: TGCGCCAGCAGCCAAAGGACAGTTGGGAGAATGAACACTGAAGCTTTCTTT
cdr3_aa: CASSQRTVGRMNTEAFF

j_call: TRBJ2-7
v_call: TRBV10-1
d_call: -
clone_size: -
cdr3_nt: TGCGCCAGCAGTGACGGCGGGGACATCAACGAGCAGTACTTC
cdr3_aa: CASSDGGDINEQYF

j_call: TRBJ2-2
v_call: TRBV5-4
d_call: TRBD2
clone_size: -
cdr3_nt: TGTGCCAGCAGCCTAAGACTAGCGGTAAACACCGGGGAGCTGTTTTTT
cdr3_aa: CASSLRLAVNTGELFF

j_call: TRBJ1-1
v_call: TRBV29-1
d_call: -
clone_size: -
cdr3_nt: TGCAGCGTTTCTTTGTTAGCCTTCACTGAAGCTTTCTTT
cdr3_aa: CSVSLLAFTEAFF

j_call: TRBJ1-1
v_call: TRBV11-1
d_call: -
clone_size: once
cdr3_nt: TGTGCCAGCAGCCCTATGGTAGCTTTTAGCACTGAAGCTTTCTTT
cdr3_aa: CASSPMVAFSTEAFF

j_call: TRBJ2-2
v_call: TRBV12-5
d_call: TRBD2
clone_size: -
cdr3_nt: TGTGCTAGTGCCCCCGTACGGGGGGGCACCGGGGAGCTGTTTTTT
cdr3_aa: CASAPVRGGTGELFF

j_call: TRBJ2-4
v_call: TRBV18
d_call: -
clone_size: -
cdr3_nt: TGTGCCAGCTCGCGGGACATTCTAAACATTCAGTACTTC
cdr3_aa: CASSRDILNIQYF

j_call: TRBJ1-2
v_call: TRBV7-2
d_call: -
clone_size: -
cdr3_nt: TGTGCCAGCAGCTTACGATGGGGGGAGAATGGCTACACCTTC
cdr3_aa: CASSLRWGENGYTF

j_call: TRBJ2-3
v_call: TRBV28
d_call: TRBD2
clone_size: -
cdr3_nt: TGTGCCAGCGATCCAGCGGGAGGTGCAGATACGCAGTATTTT
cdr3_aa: CASDPAGGADTQYF

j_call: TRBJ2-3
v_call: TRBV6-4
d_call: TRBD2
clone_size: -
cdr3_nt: TGTGCCAGCAGTGACTGGACTAGCGGCACAGATACGCAGTATTTT
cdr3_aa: CASSDWTSGTDTQYF

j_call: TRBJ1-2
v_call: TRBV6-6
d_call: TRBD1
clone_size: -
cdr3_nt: TGTGCCAGCAGGGGACAGGGGAAGCCCTATGGCTACACCTTC
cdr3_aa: CASRGQGKPYGYTF

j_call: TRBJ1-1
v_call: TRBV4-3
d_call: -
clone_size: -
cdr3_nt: TGCGCCAGCAGCCAAGTATGGGATTGGAGGAACACTGAAGCTTTCTTT
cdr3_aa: CASSQVWDWRNTEAFF

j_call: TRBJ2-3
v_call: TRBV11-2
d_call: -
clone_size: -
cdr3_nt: TGTGCCAGCAGCCCAGTTACAGATACGCAGTATTTT
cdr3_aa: CASSPVTDTQYF

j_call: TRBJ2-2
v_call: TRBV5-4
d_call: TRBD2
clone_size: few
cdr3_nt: TGTGCCAGCGGACTAGCGGGGGGGTACACCGGGGAGCTGTTTTTT
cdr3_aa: CASGLAGGYTGELFF

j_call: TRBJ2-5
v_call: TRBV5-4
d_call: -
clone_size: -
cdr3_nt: TGTGCCAGCAGCCTCCCGGGCGGGGACAAAGAGACCCAGTACTTC
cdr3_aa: CASSLPGGDKETQYF

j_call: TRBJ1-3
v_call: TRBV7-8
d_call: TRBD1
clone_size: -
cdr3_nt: TGTGCCAGCAGCGGGGGACAGGGGGGCCTCTCTGGAAACACCATATATTTT
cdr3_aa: CASSGGQGGLSGNTIYF

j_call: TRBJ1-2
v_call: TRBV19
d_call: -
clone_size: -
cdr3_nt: TGTGCCAGTAGTATACGGGGACCCGGCTACACCTTC
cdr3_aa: CASSIRGPGYTF

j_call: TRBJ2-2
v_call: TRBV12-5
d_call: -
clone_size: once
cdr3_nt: TGTGCTAGTGGTTTGGTAGCGGGTTTAAACACCGGGGAGCTGTTTTTT
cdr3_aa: CASGLVAGLNTGELFF

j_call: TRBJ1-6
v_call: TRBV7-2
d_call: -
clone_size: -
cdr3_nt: TGTGCCAGCAGCTACGGACAGAATTCACCCCTCCACTTT
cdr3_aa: CASSYGQNSPLHF

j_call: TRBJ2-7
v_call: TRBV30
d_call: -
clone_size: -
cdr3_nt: TGTGCCTGGACTAACCGCTACTACGAGCAGTACTTC
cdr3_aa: CAWTNRYYEQYF

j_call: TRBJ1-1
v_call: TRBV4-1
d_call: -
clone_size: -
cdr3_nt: TGCGCCAGCAGCCCGTTCGGGAGTCGGGATGTAGCCTTT
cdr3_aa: CASSPFGSRDVAF

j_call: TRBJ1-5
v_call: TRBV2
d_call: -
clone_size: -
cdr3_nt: TGTGCCAGCAGGGGACGGGGGGTTGTAGGCCCCCAGCATTTT
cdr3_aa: CASRGRGVVGPQHF

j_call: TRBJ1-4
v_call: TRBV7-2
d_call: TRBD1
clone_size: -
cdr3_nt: TGTGCCAGCAGCTTAAAGGGGGACAGGACGATTGCAACTAATGAAAAACTGTTTTTT
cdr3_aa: CASSLKGDRTIATNEKLFF

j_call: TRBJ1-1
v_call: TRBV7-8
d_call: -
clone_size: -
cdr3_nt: TGTGCCTCCTGGGGGACGAACACTGAAGCTTTCTTT
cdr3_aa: CASWGTNTEAFF

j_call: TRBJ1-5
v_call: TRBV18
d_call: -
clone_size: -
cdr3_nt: TGTGCCAGCTCACCCGACAGTAATCAGCCCCAGCATTTT
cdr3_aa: CASSPDSNQPQHF

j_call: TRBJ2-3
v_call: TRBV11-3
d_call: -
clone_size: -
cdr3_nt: TGTGCCAGCAGCTTTTTCGGGCCCCCGGACGATACGCAGTATTTT
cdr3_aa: CASSFFGPPDDTQYF

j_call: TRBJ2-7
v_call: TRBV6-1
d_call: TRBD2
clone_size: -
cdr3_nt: TGTGCCAGCAGTGAAGGACTAGCGGGAGTCTACGAGCAGTACTTC
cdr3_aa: CASSEGLAGVYEQYF